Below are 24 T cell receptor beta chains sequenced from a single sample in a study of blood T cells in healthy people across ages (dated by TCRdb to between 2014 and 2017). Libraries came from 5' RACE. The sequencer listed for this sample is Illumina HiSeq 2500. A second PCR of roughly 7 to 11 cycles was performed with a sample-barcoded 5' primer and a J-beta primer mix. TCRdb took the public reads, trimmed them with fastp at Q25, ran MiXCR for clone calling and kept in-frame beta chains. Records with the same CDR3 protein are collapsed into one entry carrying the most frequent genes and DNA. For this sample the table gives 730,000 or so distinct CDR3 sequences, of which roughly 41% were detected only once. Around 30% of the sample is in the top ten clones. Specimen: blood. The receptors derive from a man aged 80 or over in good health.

CDR3 sequence reads: CASRPPGHFKNIQYF. As DNA, the CDR3 is TGTGCCAGCAGGCCTCCGGGACACTTCAAAAACATTCAGTACTTC. This chain joins TRBV6-6 and TRBJ2-4; tentative D call: TRBD1 (6 bases). The germline CDR1 and CDR2 sequences are MNHNY and SVGAGI (reference sequence). This CDR3 is 15 amino acids long. V shed 6 bases and J shed 3 bases, with 15 bases lying between them.

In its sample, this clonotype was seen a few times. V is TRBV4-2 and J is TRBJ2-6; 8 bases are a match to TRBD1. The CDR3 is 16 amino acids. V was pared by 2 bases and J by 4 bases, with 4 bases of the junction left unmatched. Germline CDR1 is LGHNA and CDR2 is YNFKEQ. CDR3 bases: TGTGCCAGCAGCCAAACAGGGGGGCAAGGGGCCAACGTCCTGACTTTC. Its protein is CASSQTGGQGANVLTF.

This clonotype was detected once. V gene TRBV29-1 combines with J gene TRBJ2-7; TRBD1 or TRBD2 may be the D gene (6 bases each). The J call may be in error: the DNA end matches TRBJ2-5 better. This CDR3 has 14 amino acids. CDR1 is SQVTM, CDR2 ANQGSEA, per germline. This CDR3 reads CSVEAWGAGETQYF. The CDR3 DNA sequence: TGCAGCGTTGAAGCTTGGGGGGCCGGAGAGACCCAGTACTTC.

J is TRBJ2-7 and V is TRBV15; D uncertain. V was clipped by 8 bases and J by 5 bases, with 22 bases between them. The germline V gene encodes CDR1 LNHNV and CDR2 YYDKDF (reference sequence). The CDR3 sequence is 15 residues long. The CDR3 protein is CATHSGRNSYNEQYF. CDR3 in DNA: TGTGCCACCCATTCGGGCCGGAACTCCTACAACGAGCAGTACTTC. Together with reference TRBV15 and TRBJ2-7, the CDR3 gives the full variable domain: DAMVIQNPRYQVTQFGKPVTLSCSQTLNHNVMYWYQQKSSQAPKLLFHYYDKDFNNEADTPDNFQSRRPNTSFCFLDIRSPGLGDTAMYLCATHSGRNSYNEQYFGPGTRLTVT.

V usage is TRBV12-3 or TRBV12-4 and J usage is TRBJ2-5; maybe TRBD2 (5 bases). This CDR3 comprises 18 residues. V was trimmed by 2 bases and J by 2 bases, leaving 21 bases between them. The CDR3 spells CASSLTTLALTLQETQYF. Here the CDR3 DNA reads TGTGCCAGCAGTTTAACGACTCTAGCACTAACATTACAAGAGACCCAGTACTTC.

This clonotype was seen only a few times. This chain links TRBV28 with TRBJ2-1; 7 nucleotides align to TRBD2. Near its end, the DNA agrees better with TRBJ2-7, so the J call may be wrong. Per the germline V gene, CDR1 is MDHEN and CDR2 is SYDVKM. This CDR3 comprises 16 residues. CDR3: CASSSPSSGKYNEQYF. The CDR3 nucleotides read TGTGCCAGCAGTTCCCCCAGCAGCGGGAAGTACAATGAGCAGTACTTC.

Here the CDR3 reads CASSEPLGGVSTEAFF. CDR3 bases: TGTGCCAGCAGTGAACCTCTTGGGGGCGTGAGCACTGAAGCTTTCTTT. The V and J genes are TRBV2 and TRBJ1-1; tentatively, D is TRBD1 (6 bases). The CDR3 has 16 residues. V was clipped by 2 bases and J by 4 bases, with 17 bases between them. Germline V gives CDR1 SNHLY, CDR2 FYNNEI.

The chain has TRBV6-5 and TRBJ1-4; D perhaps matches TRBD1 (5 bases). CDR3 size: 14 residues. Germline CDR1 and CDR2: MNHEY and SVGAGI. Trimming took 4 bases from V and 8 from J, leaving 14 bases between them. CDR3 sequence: CASSSLGPSEKLFF. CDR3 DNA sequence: TGTGCCAGCAGTTCCTTGGGACCTTCGGAAAAACTGTTTTTT.

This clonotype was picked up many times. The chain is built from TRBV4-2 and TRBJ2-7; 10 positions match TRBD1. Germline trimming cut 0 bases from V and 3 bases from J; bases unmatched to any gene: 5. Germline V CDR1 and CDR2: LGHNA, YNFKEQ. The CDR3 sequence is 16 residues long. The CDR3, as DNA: TGTGCCAGCAGCCAAGATCGGGACAGGGGCATCTACGAGCAGTACTTC. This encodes CASSQDRDRGIYEQYF.

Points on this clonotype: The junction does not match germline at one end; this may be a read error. The CDR3 loop is CVSTRANVLTF. In DNA form, the CDR3 reads TGTGTCAGCACCAGGGCCAACGTCCTGACTTTC. The V and J genes are TRBV7-9 and TRBJ2-6; D gene uncertain. This CDR3 contains 11 residues. Per the germline V gene, CDR1 is SEHNR and CDR2 is FQNEAQ (reference sequence).

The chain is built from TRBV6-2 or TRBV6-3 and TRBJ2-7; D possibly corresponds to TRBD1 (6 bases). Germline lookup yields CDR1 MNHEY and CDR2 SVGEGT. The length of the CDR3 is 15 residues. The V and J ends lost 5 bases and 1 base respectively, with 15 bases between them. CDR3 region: CASSNQKGGSYEQYF. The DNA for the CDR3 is TGTGCCAGCAGTAACCAGAAAGGGGGTTCCTACGAGCAGTACTTC.

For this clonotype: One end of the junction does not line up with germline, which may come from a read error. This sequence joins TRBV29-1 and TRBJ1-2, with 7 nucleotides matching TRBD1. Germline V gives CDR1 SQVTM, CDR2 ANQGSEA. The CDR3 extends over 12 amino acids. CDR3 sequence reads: CSVDRGLGGYNF. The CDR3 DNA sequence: TGCAGCGTTGACAGGGGGTTAGGTGGCTACAACTTC.

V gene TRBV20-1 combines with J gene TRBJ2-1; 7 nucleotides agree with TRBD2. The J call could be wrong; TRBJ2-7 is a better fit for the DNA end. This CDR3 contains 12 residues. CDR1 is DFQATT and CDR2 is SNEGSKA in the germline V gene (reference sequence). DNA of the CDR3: TGCAGTGGGGAGGGTTCCTACAATGAGCAGTACTTC. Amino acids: CSGEGSYNEQYF.

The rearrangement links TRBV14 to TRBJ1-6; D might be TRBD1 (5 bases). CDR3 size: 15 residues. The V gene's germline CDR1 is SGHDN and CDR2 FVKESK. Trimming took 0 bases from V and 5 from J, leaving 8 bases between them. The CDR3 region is CASSQERQNNSPLHF. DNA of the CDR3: TGTGCCAGCAGCCAAGAGCGACAGAATAATTCACCCCTCCACTTT.

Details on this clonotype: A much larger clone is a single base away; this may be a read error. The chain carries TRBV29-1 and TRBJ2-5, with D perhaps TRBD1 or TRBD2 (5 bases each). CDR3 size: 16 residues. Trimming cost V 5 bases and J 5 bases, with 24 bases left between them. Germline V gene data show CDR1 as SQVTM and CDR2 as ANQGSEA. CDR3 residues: CSVLRWYSGREETQYF. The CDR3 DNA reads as TGCAGCGTTCTACGGTGGTACAGTGGCAGGGAGGAGACCCAGTACTTC.

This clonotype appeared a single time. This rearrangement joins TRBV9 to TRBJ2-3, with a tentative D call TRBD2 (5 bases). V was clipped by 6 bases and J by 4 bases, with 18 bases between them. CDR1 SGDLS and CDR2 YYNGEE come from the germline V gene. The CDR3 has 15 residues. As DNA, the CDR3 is TGTGCCAGCACCCAGAGGGAGCGGACCTCAGATACGCAGTATTTT. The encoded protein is CASTQRERTSDTQYF.

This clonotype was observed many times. In DNA form, the CDR3 reads TGCGCCAGCAGCCCTATGGTGGGACAGGGGGACGAGCAGTACTTC. Residues: CASSPMVGQGDEQYF. The J gene is TRBJ2-7, the V gene TRBV4-3, with 11 bases aligning to TRBD1. The CDR3 has 15 residues. Germline CDR1 is LGHNA and CDR2 is YSLEER. V was clipped by 4 bases and J by 5 bases; unmatched bases: 7.

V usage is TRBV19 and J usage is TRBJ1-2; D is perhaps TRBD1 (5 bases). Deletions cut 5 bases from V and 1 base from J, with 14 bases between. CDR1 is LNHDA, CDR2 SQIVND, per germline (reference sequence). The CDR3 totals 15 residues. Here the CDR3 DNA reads TGTGCCAGTAGTGACGGGAGACAGATTAACTATGGCTACACCTTC. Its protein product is CASSDGRQINYGYTF.

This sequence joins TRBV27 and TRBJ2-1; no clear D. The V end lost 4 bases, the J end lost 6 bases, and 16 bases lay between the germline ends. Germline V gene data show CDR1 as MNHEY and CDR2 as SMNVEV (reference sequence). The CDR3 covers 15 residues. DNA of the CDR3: TGTGCCAGCAGTTGGCGCGTCGGGTCGTTCAATGAGCAGTTCTTC. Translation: CASSWRVGSFNEQFF.

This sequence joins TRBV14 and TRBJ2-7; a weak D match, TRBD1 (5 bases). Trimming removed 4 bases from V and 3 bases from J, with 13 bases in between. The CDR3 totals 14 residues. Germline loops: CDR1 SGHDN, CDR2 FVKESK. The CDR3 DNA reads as TGTGCCAGCAGCCCTTACTCTGACAGCTACGAGCAGTACTTC. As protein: CASSPYSDSYEQYF.

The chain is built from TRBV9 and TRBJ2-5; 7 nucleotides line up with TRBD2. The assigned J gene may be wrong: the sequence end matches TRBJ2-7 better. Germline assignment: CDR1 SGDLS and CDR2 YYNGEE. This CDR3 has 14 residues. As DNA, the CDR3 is TGTGCCAGCAGCGTCGGGGGGTACGGAAACGAGCAGTACTTC. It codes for CASSVGGYGNEQYF.

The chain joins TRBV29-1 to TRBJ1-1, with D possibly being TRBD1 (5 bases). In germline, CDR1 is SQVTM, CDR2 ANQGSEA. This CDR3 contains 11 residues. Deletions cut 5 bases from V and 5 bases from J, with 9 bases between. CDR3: CSVWGGTEAFF. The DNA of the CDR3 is TGCAGCGTTTGGGGGGGGACTGAAGCTTTCTTT. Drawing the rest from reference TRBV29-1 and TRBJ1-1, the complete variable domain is SAVISQKPSRDICQRGTSLTIQCQVDSQVTMMFWYRQQPGQSLTLIATANQGSEATYESGFVIDKFPISRPNLTFSTLTVSNMSPEDSSIYLCSVWGGTEAFFGQGTRLTVV.

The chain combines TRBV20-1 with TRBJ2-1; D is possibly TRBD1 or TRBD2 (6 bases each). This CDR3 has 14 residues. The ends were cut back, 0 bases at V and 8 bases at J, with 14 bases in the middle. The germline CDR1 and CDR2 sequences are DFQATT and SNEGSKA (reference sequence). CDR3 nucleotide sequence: TGCAGTGCTAGAGAGGGGGGCCCCTCTGATGAGCAGTTCTTC. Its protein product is CSAREGGPSDEQFF.

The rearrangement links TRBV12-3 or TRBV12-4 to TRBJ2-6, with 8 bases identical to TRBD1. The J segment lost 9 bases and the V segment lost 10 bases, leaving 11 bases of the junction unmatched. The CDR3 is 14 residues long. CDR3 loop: CATAPGQVGNVLTF. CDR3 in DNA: TGTGCCACCGCGCCGGGACAGGTTGGCAACGTCCTGACTTTC.